The source of this TCR beta chain is a study of OX40 agonist ivuxolimab in advanced cancers. Study summary: Around 40% of patients had received prior checkpoint inhibitor therapy.

With respect to this clone: The target antigen is unknown.

Study observations and caveats: On average, CD8+ T cells showed a greater number of expanded clones than CD4+.

Assay: immunoSEQ multiplex PCR; the TCRdb copy retains only in-frame clones and omits some. The sample contains tens of thousands of clones, approximately 90% of which appear only once. The study sampled blood at baseline, cycle 4 day 1, and cycle 7 day 1. This sample comprised CD4+ or CD8+ T cells sorted from blood, obtained in a trial of the OX40 agonist ivuxolimab. The clonotype comes from an adult with an advanced solid tumor such as melanoma, head and neck, liver or kidney cancer.

The CDR3 protein is CASSDPGFSYEQYF. The CDR3 bases are TGCGCCAGCAGTGACCCGGGCTTTTCCTACGAGCAGTACTTC. The chain links TRBV10-2 to TRBJ2-7; D remains unclear. The germline V gene has CDR1 WSHSY and CDR2 SAAADI. This CDR3 is 14 amino acids long. V was clipped by 3 bases and J by 1 base, with 10 bases between them.